This passage covers 8 T cell receptor beta chains from one sample sequenced in a study of shared clonotypes between healthy human individuals (dated by TCRdb to between 2020 and 2021). The protocol used for the library was the immunoSEQ multiplex PCR assay. TCRdb stores this immuneACCESS table with in-frame sequences only. Part of the clones is absent; in the studies checked, under half of the shortfall reflects unresolved V genes, and no reason is known for the rest. Across this sample there are approximately 980,000 clones, with about 80% seen only once. Clones ranked in the top ten supply about 1.5% of the sample. Sequencing input: memory CD4+ T cells sorted from blood. Taken with the paper, the label for cell subset or site translates to: CD45RA-negative fraction. The receptors stem from a man aged 18 to 29 in good health.

CDR3 in amino acids: CASGTTAGRSVNTEAFF. CDR3 in DNA: TGTGCTAGTGGTACCACCGCAGGGAGGAGCGTGAACACTGAAGCTTTCTTT. The chain carries TRBV12-5 and TRBJ1-1, with a tentative D call TRBD1 (5 bases). V shed 5 bases and J shed 0 bases, with 19 bases lying between them. This CDR3 region has 17 residues. Germline lookup yields CDR1 LGHNT and CDR2 FRNRAP. The full variable domain, its missing parts supplied by reference TRBV12-5 and TRBJ1-1, is DARVTQTPRHKVTEMGQEVTMRCQPILGHNTVFWYRQTMMQGLELLAYFRNRAPLDDSGMPKDRFSAEMPDATLATLKIQPSEPRDSAVYFCASGTTAGRSVNTEAFFGQGTRLTVV.

This clone turned up a few times. The chain uses TRBV18 and TRBJ2-7; D may be TRBD2 (5 bases). Between the trimmed V and J ends, which lost 2 bases and 0 bases, there was a span of 8 bases. The CDR3 has 14 residues. The germline gives CDR1 KGHSH, CDR2 LQKENI. The CDR3, as DNA: TGTGCCAGCTCACCATCGGGGTACTCCTACGAGCAGTACTTC. Its translation: CASSPSGYSYEQYF.

A word on this clone: A single base separates this from a much larger clone, so it may be a read error. This CDR3 is also generated by other DNA sequences in the sample. The gene calls are TRBV2 and TRBJ2-3; no reliable D call. This CDR3 is 12 amino acids long. CDR1 is SNHLY and CDR2 is FYNNEI in the germline V gene. The V end was cut by 5 bases, the J end by 1 base, with 4 bases between. CDR3 coding DNA: TGTGCCAGCAGTCAGGGCACAGATACGCAGTATTTT. Translation: CASSQGTDTQYF.

V is TRBV6-5 and J is TRBJ2-3; 10 bases fit TRBD2. J was trimmed by 2 bases and V by 2 bases; bases with no gene match: 4. The germline V gene has CDR1 MNHEY and CDR2 SVGAGI. The CDR3 has 16 residues. CDR3 coding DNA: TGTGCCAGCAGTTACGGTAGCGGGAGGACCACAGATACGCAGTATTTT. Residues: CASSYGSGRTTDTQYF.

A remark on this clone: The identical CDR3 is also encoded by other nucleotide sequences in the sample. CDR3 sequence (DNA): TGTGCCAGCAGTTATGGGCAGGGAGGCAGCTATGGCTACACCTTC. It codes for CASSYGQGGSYGYTF. The rearrangement links TRBV6-5 to TRBJ1-2; weak D call: TRBD1 (5 bases). CDR1 MNHEY and CDR2 SVGAGI come from the germline V gene. This CDR3 contains 15 residues. Deletions cut 3 bases from V and 4 bases from J, with 15 bases between.

The sample holds one count of this clone. The chain combines TRBV27 with TRBJ2-1; no reliable D call. The CDR3 extends over 14 amino acids. Trimming stripped 7 bases from V and 7 bases from J, with 17 bases between. Germline lookup yields CDR1 MNHEY and CDR2 SMNVEV (reference sequence). As DNA, the CDR3 is TGTGCCAGCAAGTCTCTGGCTTTGGGAAATGAGCAGTTCTTC. Its translation: CASKSLALGNEQFF.

The chain joins TRBV14 to TRBJ1-1, with unresolved D. The CDR3 is made up of 11 amino acids. Germline CDR1 SGHDN, CDR2 FVKESK. V gave up 4 bases and J gave up 6 bases, with 6 bases separating them. The CDR3 reads CASSLGPEAFF. The CDR3 DNA reads as TGTGCCAGCAGCCTAGGACCTGAAGCTTTCTTT.

The chain recombines TRBV19 with TRBJ1-1; 7 nucleotides line up with TRBD1. Germline V gene lookup returns CDR1 LNHDA and CDR2 SQIVND (reference sequence). The V segment lost 7 bases and the J segment 0 bases; nucleotides outside the gene matches: 8. The CDR3 is 15 residues long. The CDR3 region is CASKGTAVMNTEAFF. CDR3 nucleotides: TGTGCCAGTAAGGGGACAGCCGTGATGAACACTGAAGCTTTCTTT.